The T cell receptor beta chain described here comes from a study of blood T cells in healthy people across ages. Then a second PCR, running roughly 7 to 11 cycles, was carried out with a sample-barcoded 5' primer and a J-beta primer mix. TCRdb ran MiXCR on the 5' RACE reads and lists one entry per CDR3 protein. Among 550,000 to 800,000 distinct CDR3 sequences listed, 32% were seen once. The CDR3 length is 14 residues. V lost 3 bases and J lost 6, with 14 bases in between. Germline lookup yields CDR1 KGHSY and CDR2 FQNENV. This clonotype has a handful of counts. J is TRBJ1-1 and V is TRBV16; tentatively, D is TRBD1 (6 bases). Specimen: blood. This TCR was recovered from an elderly woman in good health. CDR3 amino acids: CASSQLWGQAEAFF. DNA of the CDR3: TGTGCCAGCAGCCAGCTTTGGGGGCAGGCTGAAGCTTTCTTT. The entire variable domain, with the rest obtained from reference TRBV16 and TRBJ1-1, is as follows: GEEVAQTPKHLVRGEGQKAKLYCAPIKGHSYVFWYQQVLKNEFKFLISFQNENVFDETGMPKERFSAKCLPNSPCSLEIQATKLEDSAVYFCASSQLWGQAEAFFGQGTRLTVV.